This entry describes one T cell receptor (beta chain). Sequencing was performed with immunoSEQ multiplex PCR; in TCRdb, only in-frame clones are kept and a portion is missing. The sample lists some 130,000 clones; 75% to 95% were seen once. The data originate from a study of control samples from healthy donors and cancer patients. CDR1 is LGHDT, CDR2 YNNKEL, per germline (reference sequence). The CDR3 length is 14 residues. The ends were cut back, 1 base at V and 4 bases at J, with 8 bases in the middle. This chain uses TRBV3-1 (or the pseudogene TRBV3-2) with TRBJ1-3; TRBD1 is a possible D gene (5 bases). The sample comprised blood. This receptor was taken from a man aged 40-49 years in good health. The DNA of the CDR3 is TGTGCCAGCAGCCAAGGAGGGGTGGGAAACACCATATATTTT. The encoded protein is CASSQGGVGNTIYF.